A selection of T cell receptor beta chains follows, all from one sample in a study of blood T cell repertoires in COVID-19. The method was immunoSEQ multiplex PCR; TCRdb's version includes in-frame clones alone and lacks a portion of them. The data show about 230,000 clones, with roughly 90% seen just once and roughly 2.5% held by the top ten. The sample was peripheral blood. The receptors were gathered from a woman aged 60-75 years with acute or convalescent COVID-19. CDR3s leave out the opening cysteine and the closing phenylalanine or tryptophan.

cdr3_aa: ASSTDRSSYNSPLH; v_call: TRBV5-6; j_call: TRBJ1-6
cdr3_aa: ASSPVPTSGRASNEQF; v_call: TRBV18; j_call: TRBJ2-1
cdr3_aa: ASSGQGRNNEQF; v_call: TRBV5-1; j_call: TRBJ2-1
cdr3_aa: ASSQVSQSVYGYT; v_call: TRBV4-1; j_call: TRBJ1-2
cdr3_aa: ALGQGLNQPQH; v_call: TRBV30; j_call: TRBJ1-5
cdr3_aa: ASSPDRAGNQPQH; v_call: TRBV6-5; j_call: TRBJ1-5
cdr3_aa: ASRRGPGSGNTIY; v_call: TRBV5-6; j_call: TRBJ1-3
cdr3_aa: ASSPGLAGVRQETQY; v_call: TRBV2; j_call: TRBJ2-5
cdr3_aa: ASSLEGGGEQY; v_call: TRBV5-1; j_call: TRBJ2-7
cdr3_aa: ASSLAVYQGPSPLH; v_call: TRBV11-2; j_call: TRBJ1-6
cdr3_aa: ASSGGNTNTEKLF; v_call: TRBV3-1/TRBV3-2; j_call: TRBJ1-4
cdr3_aa: ASSQSTSWYTEAF; v_call: TRBV6-5; j_call: TRBJ1-1
cdr3_aa: ASSEGGGRNQPQH; v_call: TRBV6-1; j_call: TRBJ1-5
cdr3_aa: ASSSWTGDNYGYT; v_call: TRBV19; j_call: TRBJ1-2
cdr3_aa: ASSFGTTNSPLH; v_call: TRBV7-9; j_call: TRBJ1-6
cdr3_aa: ASSPPEGLHTIY; v_call: TRBV18; j_call: TRBJ1-3